The clone carrying this T cell receptor beta chain was seen at least ten times. The source material, RNA transcripts, was used to amplify TCR beta CDR3 regions. A set of HTBI primers served as the primers for a first-round RT-PCR of the TCR CDR3. TCRdb re-analysed the multiplex PCR reads in MiXCR, keeping a single row per CDR3 protein. The repertoire consists of about 420,000 distinct CDR3 sequences, with roughly an eighth occurring once and the leading ten covering 5% to 6%. The data originate from a study of T cells in Graves' hyperthyroidism and ophthalmopathy. This CDR3 has 16 amino acids. CDR1 is SGHTA, CDR2 FQGTGA, per germline. After removal of 4 bases from V and 3 bases from J, the junction contained 4 bases not matched to a gene.

The receptor was isolated from a woman younger than 30 with Graves' hyperthyroidism. Sequencing was done on a sample of blood. The rearrangement joins TRBV7-3 to TRBJ2-3; 13 positions agree with TRBD2. The CDR3 DNA reads as TGTGCCAGCAGCTCCAGGACTAGCGGGAGAACAGATACGCAGTATTTT. Its translation: CASSSRTSGRTDTQYF.